The clone carrying this TCR beta chain was seen at least ten times. The antigen is unknown. The sample comes from a study of regulatory T cells in long-lasting Graves disease. Study conclusions and caveats: TRBV28, TRBJ1-2 and TRBJ2-5 emerged as the favored segments in persistent disease.

Noted time point: newly diagnosed GD, antithyroid drugs for less than 3 months. Following extraction of RNA from PBMCs, that RNA was used to make the TCR library. Germline V gene sequence: CDR1 SEHNR, CDR2 FQNEAQ (reference sequence). Trimming cost V 4 bases and J 6 bases; bases outside gene matches: 6. The length of the CDR3 is 13 residues. Construction of the TCR beta libraries employed iRepertoire HTBI primers in conjunction with Arm-PCR of CDR3 regions. Authors' processing steps: 60 or so TRBV and 12 to 15 TRBJ segments were identified across samples. TCRdb processed the multiplex PCR reads anew with MiXCR; each CDR3 protein has one entry. TCRdb, not the original authors, processed these V and J calls. The data hold more than 300,000 distinct CDR3 sequences, with 15% observed a single time.

The sequence came from a female donor with Graves disease. The source was peripheral blood mononuclear cells (PBMCs), collected at new diagnosis, from a patient treated with antithyroid drugs. V gene TRBV7-9 combines with J gene TRBJ2-7, with 7 positions matching TRBD2. The CDR3 coding sequence is TGTGCCAGCAGCTACGTGACTAGCTCCGAGCAGTACTTC. Its protein is CASSYVTSSEQYF. The entire variable domain, with the rest obtained from reference TRBV7-9 and TRBJ2-7, is as follows: DTGVSQNPRHKITKRGQNVTFRCDPISEHNRLYWYRQTLGQGPEFLTYFQNEAQLEKSRLLSDRFSAERPKGSFSTLEIQRTEQGDSAMYLCASSYVTSSEQYFGPGTRLTVT.